Listed below are T cell receptor beta chains from one sample, sequenced in a study of blood T cells in healthy people across ages. TCRdb re-derived calls from the 5' RACE reads in MiXCR, one entry per CDR3 protein. The sample yields 1.5 million to 2 million distinct CDR3 sequences, roughly 30% seen once. Sequencing was performed on blood. These receptors were collected from a woman aged 25 to 39 in good health. CDR3s include the opening cysteine and the closing phenylalanine or tryptophan. The order of the fields is D gene, clone size, J gene, V gene, CDR3 protein, CDR3 DNA. The D gene is left open where the match is weak. A clone size is listed for some rows: how often the clone was seen (once, few, many), or a class if it is expanded.

TRBD1 | many | TRBJ2-7 | TRBV4-1 | CASSQDTGGYEQYF | TGCGCCAGCAGCCAAGATACAGGGGGCTACGAGCAGTACTTC
TRBD1 | . | TRBJ2-5 | TRBV7-2 | CASSPAGTEQETQYF | TGTGCCAGCAGCCCAGCCGGGACAGAACAAGAGACCCAGTACTTC
TRBD1 | . | TRBJ1-1 | TRBV29-1 | CSVESGGRTEAFF | TGCAGCGTTGAGTCAGGGGGTAGGACTGAAGCTTTCTTT
TRBD2 | . | TRBJ2-1 | TRBV2 | CASSEDGGAANEQFF | TGTGCCAGCAGTGAAGACGGGGGGGCAGCCAATGAGCAGTTCTTC
. | . | TRBJ2-7 | TRBV4-3 | CASSQHQNRAYEQYF | TGCGCCAGCAGCCAACACCAGAACAGGGCCTACGAGCAGTACTTC
TRBD2 | few | TRBJ2-1 | TRBV5-1 | CASSLVLSGKAYDEQFF | TGCGCCAGCAGCTTGGTGCTTAGCGGGAAAGCTTACGATGAGCAGTTCTTC
. | . | TRBJ1-2 | TRBV20-1 | CSGGMVGTYGYTF | TGCAGTGGGGGGATGGTAGGGACCTATGGCTACACCTTC
. | few | TRBJ1-1 | TRBV10-3 | CAISEEGGTNTEAFF | TGTGCCATCAGTGAGGAGGGAGGGACGAACACTGAAGCTTTCTTT
. | . | TRBJ2-7 | TRBV20-1 | CSAREASSYEQYF | TGCAGTGCTAGAGAGGCGAGCTCCTACGAGCAGTACTTC
TRBD1 | . | TRBJ2-5 | TRBV9 | CASSVVGQQETQYF | TGTGCCAGCAGCGTAGTGGGACAGCAAGAGACCCAGTACTTC
. | . | TRBJ2-2 | TRBV5-5 | CASSPGTLGTGELFF | TGTGCCAGCAGTCCCGGGACCCTGGGTACCGGGGAGCTGTTTTTT
TRBD1 | . | TRBJ1-2 | TRBV9 | CASRTGANNYGYTF | TGTGCCAGCAGGACAGGGGCCAATAACTATGGCTACACCTTC
. | . | TRBJ2-3 | TRBV7-2 | CASSFRLTTDTQYF | TGTGCCAGCAGTTTTAGACTAACAACAGATACGCAGTATTTT
TRBD1 | . | TRBJ1-4 | TRBV24-1 | CATSDRTGNSEKLFF | TGTGCCACCAGTGACCGGACAGGGAATAGCGAAAAACTGTTTTTT
TRBD1 | few | TRBJ1-6 | TRBV6-1 | CASSRGQGRSYNSPLHF | TGTGCCAGCAGCCGAGGACAGGGCAGATCCTATAATTCACCCCTCCACTTT
TRBD2 | . | TRBJ2-1 | TRBV11-2 | CASSRALVGLAGVAPNNEQFF | TGTGCCAGCAGCCGCGCCCTAGTGGGACTAGCGGGAGTTGCGCCTAACAATGAGCAGTTCTTC
. | many | TRBJ2-5 | TRBV7-2 | CASSLRGQRQETQYF | TGTGCCAGCAGCTTACGTGGCCAAAGGCAAGAGACCCAGTACTTC
. | few | TRBJ2-3 | TRBV20-1 | CSAREASPTDTQYF | TGCAGTGCTAGAGAGGCTTCCCCCACAGATACGCAGTATTTT
. | many | TRBJ2-5 | TRBV4-1 | CASSQEGGTSTQYF | TGCGCCAGCAGCCAAGAGGGGGGCACCTCAACCCAGTACTTC
. | few | TRBJ2-1 | TRBV24-1 | CATRGPGRLNYNEQFF | TGTGCCACCAGAGGACCGGGACGGCTCAATTACAATGAGCAGTTCTTC
TRBD1 | . | TRBJ1-3 | TRBV15 | CATSRGTGSGNTIYF | TGTGCCACCAGCAGGGGGACAGGCTCTGGAAACACCATATATTTT
. | . | TRBJ2-7 | TRBV6-5 | CASRALESSYEQYF | TGTGCCAGCCGTGCACTGGAGAGCTCCTACGAGCAGTACTTC
. | few | TRBJ2-3 | TRBV24-1 | CATSDRGGLTDTQYF | TGTGCCACCAGTGATAGGGGGGGGCTCACAGATACGCAGTATTTT